The 21 T cell receptor beta chains below all came from one sample that was sequenced in a study of lymphopenia after photon versus proton radiotherapy. Method: immunoSEQ multiplex PCR; TCRdb's copy keeps in-frame clones and lacks some. The data show some 41,000 clones, with over 65% seen just once and approximately 2.9% held by the top ten. Here the sequenced sample was peripheral blood, taken from a patient treated with photon-based radiotherapy. Receptors originate from a man aged 45-65 years with gastric cancer.

The gene calls are TRBV14 and TRBJ2-3, with D possibly matching TRBD2 (5 bases). V was pared by 4 bases and J by 0 bases, with 11 bases between. The CDR3 covers 15 residues. Germline-derived CDR1 and CDR2 are SGHDN and FVKESK. The CDR3 coding sequence is TGTGCCAGCAGCCCCGGGAATCCTAGCACAGATACGCAGTATTTT. Its protein product is CASSPGNPSTDTQYF.

The gene calls are TRBV29-1 and TRBJ2-2; 9 bases line up with TRBD1. The CDR3 is 14 amino acids. Germline V lookup: CDR1 SQVTM, CDR2 ANQGSEA. The V segment lost 6 bases and the J segment 3 bases; nucleotides outside the gene matches: 5. The chain's CDR3 is CSVVRDRDTGELFF. Written as DNA, the CDR3 is TGCAGCGTCGTGCGGGACAGGGACACCGGGGAGCTGTTTTTT.

This clone came up once. V gene TRBV7-6 combines with J gene TRBJ2-1; 14 bases line up with TRBD2. Germline trimming cut 1 base from V and 1 base from J; bases unmatched to any gene: 12. The CDR3 has 21 residues. Germline V lookup: CDR1 SGHVS, CDR2 FNYEAQ. In nucleotides, the CDR3 is TGTGCCAGCAGCTTAGGACTAGCGGGAGGGCCTTCCGTCTTTTCCTACAATGAGCAGTTCTTC. Its protein is CASSLGLAGGPSVFSYNEQFF.

This chain joins TRBV7-6 and TRBJ2-2; 9 bases line up with TRBD1. V was clipped by 5 bases and J by 4 bases; unmatched bases: 5. This CDR3 spans 15 amino acids. Germline CDR1 is SGHVS and CDR2 is FNYEAQ. The CDR3 coding sequence is TGTGCCAGCAGCCCACAGGGGGCAAGCACCGGGGAGCTGTTTTTT. Residues: CASSPQGASTGELFF.

This chain joins TRBV2 and TRBJ1-6, with TRBD1 identical over 7 bases. V shed 6 bases, J shed 6 bases, and the junction held 11 bases outside the gene matches. The germline V gene encodes CDR1 SNHLY and CDR2 FYNNEI. The CDR3 has 16 amino acids. The CDR3 nucleotides are TGTGCCAGCAGGGGAGATACTGGGACAGCTAATTCACCCCTCCACTTT. Protein product: CASRGDTGTANSPLHF.

The chain employs TRBV5-1 and TRBJ2-6, with D unresolved. The CDR3 consists of 16 residues. V was cut by 4 bases and J by 4 bases, with 15 bases left in between. The germline CDR1 and CDR2 sequences are SGHRS and YFSETQ. As DNA, the CDR3 is TGCGCCAGCAGCCCCCCGCGAGAGGCCGGGGCCAACGTCCTGACTTTC. Translated, it gives CASSPPREAGANVLTF.

The rearrangement joins TRBV29-1 to TRBJ2-4; TRBD2 matches at 9 bases. V dropped 0 bases and J dropped 3; count of bases not matched to a gene: 12. The CDR3 runs to 18 residues. Germline CDR1 reads SQVTM; CDR2 reads ANQGSEA. The CDR3 bases are TGCAGCGTTGAAGATCCTCTAATAGCGGGAGAGGTCAAAAACATTCAGTACTTC. It yields the protein CSVEDPLIAGEVKNIQYF.

The chain is built from TRBV9 and TRBJ1-6; 10 bases are shared with TRBD1. The CDR3 contains 14 residues. Per the germline V gene, CDR1 is SGDLS and CDR2 is YYNGEE. Unmatched junction bases numbered 5, after V lost 7 bases and J lost 7 bases. DNA of the CDR3: TGTGCCAGCGCGGGGACAGGGGAAAATTCACCCCTCCACTTT. Translated: CASAGTGENSPLHF.

This chain links TRBV5-4 with TRBJ2-1; D may correspond to TRBD1 or TRBD2 (6 bases each). V lost 1 base and J 6 bases, leaving 14 bases between the germline ends. The CDR3 is made up of 15 amino acids. Germline CDR1 SGHNT, CDR2 YYREEE (reference sequence). CDR3 nucleotide sequence: TGTGCCAGCAGCTTGTGGGGGGCTGAGAGCAATGAGCAGTTCTTC. Protein sequence: CASSLWGAESNEQFF. Full variable domain (outside the CDR3, taken from reference TRBV5-4 and TRBJ2-1): ETGVTQSPTHLIKTRGQQVTLRCSSQSGHNTVSWYQQALGQGPQFIFQYYREEENGRGNFPPRFSGLQFPNYSSELNVNALELDDSALYLCASSLWGAESNEQFFGPGTRLTVL.

This clone was observed a handful of times. The chain couples TRBV5-3 to TRBJ1-2; the match to TRBD1 covers 7 bases. TRBV5-3 is recorded as an ORF, its role being uncertain. The V gene end was trimmed by 2 bases and the J gene end by 3 bases; junction bases not matched to a gene: 10. This CDR3 region has 16 residues. CDR3 sequence: CARSFFKQGYDYGYTF. In DNA form, the CDR3 reads TGTGCCAGAAGCTTTTTCAAACAGGGGTACGACTATGGCTACACCTTC.

The genes are TRBV9 and TRBJ2-3, with a tentative D call TRBD1 (6 bases). The CDR3 loop spans 14 amino acids. V was shortened by 3 bases and J by 2 bases, with 10 bases between the two germline ends. Germline V gives CDR1 SGDLS, CDR2 YYNGEE. CDR3 DNA sequence: TGTGCCAGCAGCGCACAGGGAAACACAGATACGCAGTATTTT. Its protein product is CASSAQGNTDTQYF. The variable domain in full, with the rest retrieved from reference TRBV9 and TRBJ2-3, is DSGVTQTPKHLITATGQRVTLRCSPRSGDLSVYWYQQSLDQGLQFLIQYYNGEERAKGNILERFSAQQFPDLHSELNLSSLELGDSALYFCASSAQGNTDTQYFGPGTRLTVL.

The chain joins TRBV7-2 to TRBJ2-7; D gene uncertain. Trimming took 4 bases from V and 6 from J, leaving 13 bases between them. The CDR3 consists of 13 residues. CDR1 is SGHTA and CDR2 is FQGNSA in the germline V gene. CDR3 region: CASSSSPLGEQYF. In nucleotides, the CDR3 is TGTGCCAGCAGCTCGTCCCCCCTGGGCGAGCAGTACTTC.

The J gene is TRBJ2-2, the V gene TRBV28; 10 nucleotides match TRBD1. Trimming cost V 5 bases and J 0 bases; bases outside gene matches: 12. CDR1 is MDHEN and CDR2 is SYDVKM in the germline V gene. The CDR3 loop spans 19 amino acids. The CDR3: CASSPGTGVFAANTGELFF. The CDR3 nucleotides read TGTGCCAGCAGTCCCGGGACAGGGGTCTTTGCCGCGAACACCGGGGAGCTGTTTTTT. The full variable domain, its missing parts supplied by reference TRBV28 and TRBJ2-2, is DVKVTQSSRYLVKRTGEKVFLECVQDMDHENMFWYRQDPGLGLRLIYFSYDVKMKEKGDIPEGYSVSREKKERFSLILESASTNQTSMYLCASSPGTGVFAANTGELFFGEGSRLTVL.

The CDR3 sequence: CASSRIGGSTDTQYF. DNA for the CDR3: TGTGCCAGCAGTCGGATCGGCGGTAGCACAGATACGCAGTATTTT. The V and J genes are TRBV11-2 and TRBJ2-3; D is uncertain. The V and J ends lost 6 bases and 0 bases respectively, with 13 bases between them. This CDR3 comprises 15 residues. The germline gives CDR1 SGHAT, CDR2 FQNNGV.

The chain combines TRBV2 with TRBJ2-5; D remains ambiguous. Per germline, CDR1 SNHLY and CDR2 FYNNEI. Trimming removed 6 bases at V and 2 bases at J, with 4 bases between. The CDR3 spans 11 residues. The CDR3 protein is CASSLQETQYF. In nucleotides, the CDR3 is TGTGCCAGCAGCCTTCAAGAGACCCAGTACTTC.

The chain uses TRBV2 and TRBJ2-6; D not certain. Germline V CDR1 and CDR2: SNHLY, FYNNEI. Trimming left V 2 bases short and J 8 bases short, with 10 bases between. This CDR3 region has 14 residues. The CDR3: CASSELPYSNVLTF. The DNA of the CDR3 is TGTGCCAGCAGTGAATTACCGTATTCCAACGTCCTGACTTTC.

The chain's CDR3 is CAWGKTSPGYEQYF. For the CDR3, the DNA is TGTGCCTGGGGAAAAACATCGCCTGGCTACGAGCAGTACTTC. The chain uses TRBV30 and TRBJ2-7; D is ambiguous. The germline V gene has CDR1 GTSNPN and CDR2 SVGIG (reference sequence). V lost 5 bases to trimming and J lost 3 bases, with 17 bases between them. The CDR3 loop spans 14 amino acids.

The CDR3 DNA reads TGTGCCAGCAGCTCCAATAGGGGACGCTCTGGGGCCAACGTCCTGACTTTC. Its translation: CASSSNRGRSGANVLTF. The V and J genes are TRBV11-2 and TRBJ2-6, with D possibly being TRBD1 or TRBD2 (5 bases each). CDR1 and CDR2 (germline): SGHAT, FQNNGV. V dropped 4 bases and J dropped 0 bases, with 13 bases sitting between them. The CDR3 totals 17 residues.

This clone is classed as medium-sized (0.01 to 0.1%). The sample carries other DNA sequences with the same CDR3. The chain uses TRBV30 and TRBJ1-2, with a possible D match to TRBD1 (5 bases). V was shortened by 1 base and J by 5 bases, with 5 bases between the two germline ends. Germline CDR1 reads GTSNPN; CDR2 reads SVGIG (reference sequence). The CDR3 extends over 11 amino acids. The CDR3 here is CAWSGTYGYTF. The CDR3 DNA reads as TGTGCCTGGAGTGGGACATATGGCTACACCTTC.

This sequence joins TRBV27 and TRBJ2-3; 12 positions match TRBD2. J was trimmed by 3 bases and V by 6 bases; bases with no gene match: 13. This CDR3 is 18 amino acids long. Germline lookup yields CDR1 MNHEY and CDR2 SMNVEV (reference sequence). CDR3 sequence: CASRPIKTSGRKTDTQYF. CDR3 DNA sequence: TGTGCCAGCAGACCTATCAAGACTAGCGGGAGAAAGACAGATACGCAGTATTTT.

The V call is TRBV7-8, the J call TRBJ2-3, with 10 bases lining up with TRBD2. CDR1 and CDR2 from the germline V gene are SGHVS and FQNEAQ. The CDR3 is 16 residues long. Trimming at V came to 5 bases and at J to 2 bases, leaving 7 bases not matched to a gene. DNA of the CDR3: TGTGCCAGCAGCCGTCCCGGGACTAGCGACACAGATACGCAGTATTTT. This gives the protein CASSRPGTSDTDTQYF. Looking up the rest from reference TRBV7-8 and TRBJ2-3 gives the full variable domain: GAGVSQSPRYKVAKRGQDVALRCDPISGHVSLFWYQQALGQGPEFLTYFQNEAQLDKSGLPSDRFFAERPEGSVSTLKIQRTQQEDSAVYLCASSRPGTSDTDTQYFGPGTRLTVL.